This T cell receptor (beta chain) was captured in a study of siplizumab effects on memory and regulatory T cells (dated by TCRdb to about 2019). Describing the broader study: The study examined how the anti-CD2 antibody siplizumab affects alloreactive T-cell subsets in allogeneic mixed lymphocyte reactions built from human PBMCs.

The paper as a whole reports these results and caveats: Among mappable alloreactive CD4+ clones, the Treg-derived fraction averaged approximately 66% with siplizumab versus approximately 27% in control reactions. Unstimulated naive T cells appeared to be more diverse than memory T cells, and naive cells seemed to make a substantial contribution to the alloresponse. Because sequences below about 10^-5 frequency were poorly captured, only a minor fraction of alloreactive clones could be mapped to unstimulated subsets. For roughly 80-97% of proliferating CD4+ or CD8+ clones, no naive or memory phenotype could be assigned. The cumulative frequency of alloreactive sequences traceable to unstimulated CD4+ memory T cells was significantly reduced by siplizumab. Whether proliferating Tregs from siplizumab cultures actually had suppressive function was not functionally confirmed.

Note on this clone: The antigen this receptor binds is unknown. Per-nucleotide qualities are absent, and no much larger clonotype sits a single base away.

TCRbeta CDR3 sequencing was performed on sorted unstimulated T cells and on proliferating T cells recovered from mixed lymphocyte reactions. Fresh whole blood from approximately ten HLA-typed healthy donors was used to isolate PBMCs. Unstimulated CD4+ regulatory T cells were FACS-sorted to map the origin of alloreactive clones. Library generation was performed with the immunoSEQ multiplex PCR assay. Each sample had some 9.7 x 10^4 TCR templates assayed by the deep sequencing platform. Genomic DNA extracted from sorted T cells was the material used for TCRbeta CDR3 sequencing. In the source study's methods: The R programming language was used for the clonal analysis of the TCRbeta CDR3 data. Alloreactive CD4+ and CD8+ clones were identified by comparing unstimulated samples to CFSE-low samples taken after the reaction. By matching sequences to the repertoires of sorted unstimulated Treg and non-Treg cells, each alloreactive CD4+ clone was assigned a regulatory or non-regulatory origin. TCRdb obtained this table from immuneACCESS and retained in-frame rearrangements with V and J assigned. These tables miss some clones; where compared with another copy, unresolved V genes account for less than half of the shortfall, and the remainder is unexplained. D and trimming come from the DNA, and the V and J calls and clone size come from that table. The sample table records 100,000 or so clones; under 95% of these occur just once. Jointly, the top ten make up about 0.7% of the sample.

This clonotype was sampled from a human donor in good health. Sequencing was carried out using Tregs sorted from blood.

The CDR3 region has the sequence CASSPYRDGQPQHF. The sequenced DNA: TGTGCCAGCAGCCCCTACAGGGATGGTCAGCCCCAGCATTTT. This chain joins TRBV5-6 to TRBJ1-5; TRBD1 might be the D gene, on 6 matching bases. Counted from cysteine to phenylalanine, this CDR3 has 14 amino acids. The sequence is cut down to CDR3 DNA, 42 bases in frame from base 1. The germline V gene specifies SGHDT as CDR1 and YYEEEE as CDR2. V loses 4 bases of germline sequence and J loses 6 bases, and the interval between the two ends is 14 bases.